Listed here are 24 T cell receptor beta chains from one sample, sequenced in a study of identical twins. Using its own MiXCR run on the 5' RACE reads, TCRdb lists one record per CDR3 protein. The sample includes 690,000 or so distinct CDR3 sequences, approximately 9% of them seen just once. This sample also belongs to another study, concerning yellow fever vaccine responses in identical twins.

The source material was PBMCs. All receptors derive from a woman aged 18-29 years in good health.

The rearrangement uses TRBV4-3 and TRBJ2-7; 7 nucleotides match TRBD2. The CDR3 sequence is 18 residues long. CDR1 is LGHNA, CDR2 YSLEER, per germline. V was clipped by 0 bases and J by 5 bases; unmatched bases: 16. The CDR3: CASSQDFRGLGGSDEQYF. The CDR3 DNA sequence: TGCGCCAGCAGCCAAGATTTTAGGGGTTTGGGGGGGAGCGACGAGCAGTACTTC.

This clonotype appeared a few times. This chain links TRBV18 with TRBJ2-1, with 12 bases fitting TRBD2. CDR3 length: 14 residues. CDR1 and CDR2 (germline): KGHSH, LQKENI. V trimming: 6 bases; J trimming: 5 bases; junction bases outside the gene matches: 2. CDR3 in DNA: TGTGCCAGCTCCTCTAGCGGGAGGGACAATGAGCAGTTCTTC. Translating it yields CASSSSGRDNEQFF. Full variable domain (outside the CDR3, taken from reference TRBV18 and TRBJ2-1): NAGVMQNPRHLVRRRGQEARLRCSPMKGHSHVYWYRQLPEEGLKFMVYLQKENIIDESGMPKERFSAEFPKEGPSILRIQQVVRGDSAAYFCASSSSGRDNEQFFGPGTRLTVL.

The rearrangement uses TRBV7-3 and TRBJ2-2; D possibly corresponds to TRBD2 (6 bases). The CDR3 runs to 15 residues. Trimming shortened V by 2 bases and J by 3 bases, and 10 bases separated the two germline ends. Germline-derived CDR1 and CDR2 are SGHTA and FQGTGA. The CDR3 coding sequence is TGTGCCAGCAGCTTACTGCGGGGAGACACCGGGGAGCTGTTTTTT. It codes for CASSLLRGDTGELFF.

At least ten counts were recorded for this clonotype. V usage is TRBV20-1 and J usage is TRBJ2-7; D unclear. Germline CDR1 and CDR2: DFQATT and SNEGSKA (reference sequence). V was clipped by 1 base and J by 3 bases, with 4 bases between them. The CDR3 has 11 residues. CDR3 protein: CSARVNYEQYF. DNA for the CDR3: TGCAGTGCTAGAGTTAACTACGAGCAGTACTTC.

There are a few counts of this clonotype. V usage is TRBV28 and J usage is TRBJ2-4; possible D gene TRBD2, 6 bases. Between the trimmed V and J ends, which lost 3 bases and 9 bases, there was a span of 15 bases. The CDR3 loop spans 14 amino acids. Germline CDR1 and CDR2: MDHEN and SYDVKM. CDR3 protein: CASSLGYGGGIQYF. Here the CDR3 DNA reads TGTGCCAGCAGTTTGGGTTACGGGGGTGGCATTCAGTACTTC.

This clonotype was seen a handful of times. Written as DNA, the CDR3 is TGTGCCAGCAGCCCGGAGGGACAGGGGGCGCGGCAGCCCCAGCATTTT. It translates to CASSPEGQGARQPQHF. The chain couples TRBV7-8 to TRBJ1-5; 12 bases line up with TRBD1. The CDR3 has 16 amino acids. V shed 5 bases, J shed 7 bases, and the junction held 9 bases outside the gene matches. The germline V gene encodes CDR1 SGHVS and CDR2 FQNEAQ. Full variable domain (rest looked up from reference TRBV7-8 and TRBJ1-5): GAGVSQSPRYKVAKRGQDVALRCDPISGHVSLFWYQQALGQGPEFLTYFQNEAQLDKSGLPSDRFFAERPEGSVSTLKIQRTQQEDSAVYLCASSPEGQGARQPQHFGDGTRLSIL.

This clonotype was counted between two and nine times. The rearrangement uses TRBV6-2 or TRBV6-3 and TRBJ2-2; D remains unclear. This CDR3 is 18 amino acids long. The V and J ends lost 0 bases and 6 bases respectively, with 20 bases between them. CDR1 and CDR2 from the germline V gene are MNHEY and SVGEGT. The CDR3 spells CASSYSRLEAFRAGELFF. The CDR3 bases are TGTGCCAGCAGTTACTCGCGTCTAGAGGCTTTCCGCGCCGGGGAGCTGTTTTTT.

This clonotype was recorded many times. The chain has TRBV7-2 and TRBJ1-1; 10 bases match TRBD1. After removal of 2 bases from V and 5 bases from J, the junction contained 2 bases not matched to a gene. This CDR3 is 14 amino acids long. Germline CDR1 is SGHTA and CDR2 is FQGNSA. CDR3 loop: CASSLRTGGTEAFF. CDR3 DNA sequence: TGTGCCAGCAGCTTAAGGACAGGGGGGACTGAAGCTTTCTTT.

There are many counts of this clonotype. The rearrangement uses TRBV12-3 or TRBV12-4 and TRBJ2-3; no firm D call. The V end lost 4 bases, the J end lost 5 bases, and 10 bases lay between the germline ends. The CDR3 has 13 residues. In DNA, the CDR3 is TGTGCCAGCAGTTCTCTTAGCCTAGATACGCAGTATTTT. This translates into CASSSLSLDTQYF.

The chain links TRBV25-1 to TRBJ2-1; possibly TRBD2 for D (6 bases). Germline V gives CDR1 MGHDK, CDR2 SYGVNS. Trimming shortened V by 3 bases and J by 9 bases, and 18 bases separated the two germline ends. CDR3 size: 15 residues. CDR3 nucleotides: TGTGCCAGCAGTGAGGACTACCTCAGTGTAGGTGAGCAGTTCTTC. It is translated as CASSEDYLSVGEQFF.

This clonotype was seen repeatedly, ten times or more. CDR3 sequence: CASRALTGAPGTGELFF. Written as DNA, the CDR3 is TGTGCCAGTAGGGCCCTCACAGGGGCCCCAGGCACCGGGGAGCTGTTTTTT. This chain links TRBV19 with TRBJ2-2, with 7 bases matching TRBD1. Looked up from germline, CDR1 is LNHDA and CDR2 is SQIVND (reference sequence). Losses at the gene ends were 6 bases for V and 4 bases for J; bases not matched to a gene: 14. This CDR3 contains 17 residues. Drawing the rest from reference TRBV19 and TRBJ2-2, the complete variable domain is DGGITQSPKYLFRKEGQNVTLSCEQNLNHDAMYWYRQDPGQGLRLIYYSQIVNDFQKGDIAEGYSVSREKKESFPLTVTSAQKNPTAFYLCASRALTGAPGTGELFFGEGSRLTVL.

This clonotype was observed at least ten times. The chain combines TRBV5-6 with TRBJ1-5, with TRBD1 as a possible D gene (5 bases). Germline CDR1 is SGHDT and CDR2 is YYEEEE. CDR3 length equals 15 residues. The ends were cut back, 1 base at V and 3 bases at J, with 11 bases in the middle. The CDR3: CASSLWFRANQPQHF. The CDR3 DNA follows: TGTGCCAGCAGCTTGTGGTTCAGGGCCAATCAGCCCCAGCATTTT.

The CDR3 bases are TGTGCCAGCAGCCAAGAAAAAGGGATTTACTACGAGCAGTACTTC. This codes for CASSQEKGIYYEQYF. The rearrangement uses TRBV14 and TRBJ2-7; the D is unclear. V was pared by 0 bases and J by 3 bases, with 12 bases between. The length of the CDR3 is 15 residues. Germline V gives CDR1 SGHDN, CDR2 FVKESK. The whole variable domain, filled in from reference TRBV14 and TRBJ2-7, reads EAGVTQFPSHSVIEKGQTVTLRCDPISGHDNLYWYRRVMGKEIKFLLHFVKESKQDESGMPNNRFLAERTGGTYSTLKVQPAELEDSGVYFCASSQEKGIYYEQYFGPGTRLTVT.

This clonotype has a count of ten or more. V gene TRBV3-1 combines with J gene TRBJ2-5; TRBD1 might be the D (5 bases). The CDR3 has 14 residues. V lost 4 bases and J lost 1, with 10 bases in between. The germline V gene has CDR1 LGHDT and CDR2 YNNKEL (reference sequence). The CDR3 reads CASSLPRGQETQYF. For the CDR3, the DNA is TGTGCCAGCAGCCTCCCAAGGGGCCAAGAGACCCAGTACTTC.

This clonotype was counted only a few times. The chain joins TRBV10-3 to TRBJ2-5; perhaps TRBD2 as D (6 bases). Germline loops: CDR1 ENHRY, CDR2 SYGVKD. There are 14 residues in the CDR3. Trimming pared 6 bases from V and 3 bases from J, leaving 14 bases between. The CDR3 bases are TGTGCCATCAGGGGGACTTTACGCGAAGAGACCCAGTACTTC. Its protein product is CAIRGTLREETQYF.

The chain is built from TRBV15 and TRBJ1-5, with 9 positions matching TRBD1. The CDR3 length is 16 residues. Unmatched junction bases numbered 9, after V lost 5 bases and J lost 4 bases. CDR1 and CDR2 from the germline V gene are LNHNV and YYDKDF (reference sequence). DNA for the CDR3: TGTGCCACCAGCCGGGACAGGGAGTTTTGGAATCAGCCCCAGCATTTT. Its translation: CATSRDREFWNQPQHF.

The chain recombines TRBV10-3 with TRBJ1-1; TRBD1 might be the D (5 bases). The CDR3 is made up of 13 amino acids. The germline V gene has CDR1 ENHRY and CDR2 SYGVKD. With 11 bases removed from V and 1 base from J, the gap between germline ends came to 14 bases. The CDR3 sequence is CAFRGERNTEAFF. CDR3 nucleotides: TGTGCCTTTCGGGGGGAAAGGAACACTGAAGCTTTCTTT.

The chain is built from TRBV4-3 and TRBJ2-1, with 7 nucleotides matching TRBD2. Germline-derived CDR1 and CDR2 are LGHNA and YSLEER. Unmatched junction bases numbered 4, after V lost 0 bases and J lost 2 bases. The CDR3 spans 16 residues. The chain's CDR3 is CASSQERLAAYNEQFF. CDR3 nucleotides: TGCGCCAGCAGCCAAGAACGGCTAGCGGCCTACAATGAGCAGTTCTTC.

This clonotype was seen more than once but under ten times. The rearrangement links TRBV7-8 to TRBJ2-1, with D tentatively TRBD2 (6 bases). V was shortened by 4 bases and J by 6 bases, with 16 bases between the two germline ends. The germline gives CDR1 SGHVS, CDR2 FQNEAQ. The CDR3 is made up of 15 amino acids. The CDR3 DNA follows: TGTGCCAGCAGCTACCCGGGAGTCATACTCAATGAGCAGTTCTTC. Translated, it gives CASSYPGVILNEQFF.

The gene calls are TRBV20-1 and TRBJ1-1; unclear D gene. The CDR3 length is 12 residues. Trimming took 6 bases from V and 1 from J, leaving 9 bases between them. CDR1 is DFQATT, CDR2 SNEGSKA, per germline (reference sequence). The DNA of the CDR3 is TGCAGTGCACAGTCTCCGAACACTGAAGCTTTCTTT. Translating it yields CSAQSPNTEAFF.

This rearrangement joins TRBV11-2 to TRBJ2-7; D call uncertain. CDR1 and CDR2 (germline): SGHAT, FQNNGV. The CDR3 sequence is 14 residues long. Trimming stripped 5 bases from V and 3 bases from J, with 14 bases between. The CDR3 region is CASSEYFGSYEQYF. In DNA form, the CDR3 reads TGTGCCAGCAGCGAGTATTTCGGTAGCTACGAGCAGTACTTC.

The sample holds many counts of this clonotype. The chain is built from TRBV20-1 and TRBJ1-1, with D perhaps matching TRBD1 (5 bases). The germline V gene has CDR1 DFQATT and CDR2 SNEGSKA (reference sequence). There are 15 residues in the CDR3. Deletions cut 6 bases from V and 4 bases from J, with 21 bases between. Written as DNA, the CDR3 is TGCAGTGCGAAAAGACAGACCCTCGGAATCACTGAAGCTTTCTTT. Translated, it gives CSAKRQTLGITEAFF.

The chain links TRBV4-1 to TRBJ2-3; possible D gene TRBD2, 6 bases. The V and J ends lost 3 bases and 7 bases respectively, with 14 bases between them. In germline, CDR1 is MGHRA, CDR2 YSYEKL. This CDR3 region has 14 residues. DNA for the CDR3: TGCGCCAGCAGCCAGGACTATTCCCCGAATACGCAGTATTTT. This encodes CASSQDYSPNTQYF.

This clonotype was recorded a few times. This sequence joins TRBV20-1 and TRBJ1-2; D is undetermined. CDR1 is DFQATT, CDR2 SNEGSKA, per germline (reference sequence). Trimming shortened V by 3 bases and J by 8 bases, and 7 bases separated the two germline ends. The CDR3 runs 10 residues. CDR3 region: CSAREHGYTF. The CDR3 DNA sequence: TGCAGTGCTAGGGAACACGGCTACACCTTC.